A selection of T cell receptor beta chains follows, all from one sample in a study of PD-1 blockade in classical Hodgkin lymphoma. Clones were read by immunoSEQ multiplex PCR, and TCRdb kept only the in-frame ones, dropping some. The repertoire holds over 90,000 clones, with roughly nine tenths as singletons. This specimen was peripheral blood mononuclear cells (PBMCs), taken before the second cycle of nivolumab. All receptors derive from a human donor with classical Hodgkin lymphoma. CDR3s leave out the opening cysteine and the closing phenylalanine or tryptophan. A D gene is named only where the DNA matches it firmly. Rows give clone size only sometimes, using once, few, many, or a class for an expanded clone.

v_call: TRBV28
clone_size: -
d_call: -
j_call: TRBJ2-7
cdr3_aa: ASSYPSGTAYEQY

v_call: TRBV7-9
clone_size: -
d_call: -
j_call: TRBJ1-1
cdr3_aa: ASSLATVKDTEAF

v_call: TRBV2
clone_size: few
d_call: TRBD2
j_call: TRBJ2-2
cdr3_aa: ASSEAGGGNTGELF

v_call: TRBV10-3
clone_size: -
d_call: TRBD2
j_call: TRBJ2-2
cdr3_aa: AISGPSPSSGRPTGELF

v_call: TRBV2
clone_size: -
d_call: -
j_call: TRBJ1-1
cdr3_aa: ASSVDGKNTEAF

v_call: TRBV5-6
clone_size: -
d_call: -
j_call: TRBJ1-2
cdr3_aa: ASSLALGDYGYT

v_call: TRBV28
clone_size: -
d_call: -
j_call: TRBJ2-7
cdr3_aa: ASRGRDSYEQY

v_call: TRBV5-1
clone_size: -
d_call: -
j_call: TRBJ2-3
cdr3_aa: ASRSNTDTQY

v_call: TRBV7-9
clone_size: -
d_call: -
j_call: TRBJ2-2
cdr3_aa: ASSLADWLRAGELF

v_call: TRBV2
clone_size: -
d_call: -
j_call: TRBJ1-5
cdr3_aa: ASSGVGQPQH

v_call: TRBV14
clone_size: -
d_call: -
j_call: TRBJ2-7
cdr3_aa: ASSPGTYSYEQY

v_call: TRBV28
clone_size: -
d_call: -
j_call: TRBJ1-6
cdr3_aa: ASSPPGSSYNSPLH

v_call: TRBV7-9
clone_size: -
d_call: -
j_call: TRBJ1-1
cdr3_aa: ASSRQGLTEAF

v_call: TRBV6-1
clone_size: -
d_call: -
j_call: TRBJ1-5
cdr3_aa: ASSQGSNQPQH

v_call: TRBV28
clone_size: -
d_call: TRBD2
j_call: TRBJ2-1
cdr3_aa: ASSSKGTSGVNEQF

v_call: TRBV7-3
clone_size: -
d_call: TRBD1
j_call: TRBJ2-5
cdr3_aa: ASSLDRGETQY

v_call: TRBV5-1
clone_size: -
d_call: -
j_call: TRBJ2-1
cdr3_aa: ASTEPSSYNEQF

v_call: TRBV7-3
clone_size: -
d_call: -
j_call: TRBJ2-1
cdr3_aa: ASSLAAGGPLNEQF

v_call: TRBV7-8
clone_size: -
d_call: TRBD2
j_call: TRBJ2-3
cdr3_aa: ASSPFPNLAGTFTDTQY

v_call: TRBV7-8
clone_size: -
d_call: -
j_call: TRBJ1-2
cdr3_aa: ASSLGQSNYGYT

v_call: TRBV29-1
clone_size: -
d_call: -
j_call: TRBJ2-2
cdr3_aa: SVRLNTGELF

v_call: TRBV27
clone_size: -
d_call: -
j_call: TRBJ2-5
cdr3_aa: ASSPLWGTETQY

v_call: TRBV20-1
clone_size: -
d_call: -
j_call: TRBJ2-1
cdr3_aa: SAAANEQF

v_call: TRBV5-8
clone_size: -
d_call: -
j_call: TRBJ1-2
cdr3_aa: ASSFPRVGYT

v_call: TRBV5-4
clone_size: -
d_call: TRBD1
j_call: TRBJ1-1
cdr3_aa: ASSATDRALTEAF

v_call: TRBV27
clone_size: -
d_call: -
j_call: TRBJ1-5
cdr3_aa: ASSLIGQPQH

v_call: TRBV9
clone_size: -
d_call: TRBD2
j_call: TRBJ2-1
cdr3_aa: ASGPPGTSGINEQF

v_call: TRBV6-1
clone_size: -
d_call: -
j_call: TRBJ2-7
cdr3_aa: ASSELVAWAYEQY

v_call: TRBV18
clone_size: -
d_call: TRBD1
j_call: TRBJ1-4
cdr3_aa: ASSPPGTGATNEKLF

v_call: TRBV27
clone_size: -
d_call: TRBD1
j_call: TRBJ2-7
cdr3_aa: ASSFTGTGPTEQY

v_call: TRBV11-2
clone_size: -
d_call: TRBD1
j_call: TRBJ2-5
cdr3_aa: ASSLGGQALRGWVETQY

v_call: TRBV19
clone_size: once
d_call: -
j_call: TRBJ2-2
cdr3_aa: ASKRQEYTGELF

v_call: TRBV19
clone_size: -
d_call: -
j_call: TRBJ2-7
cdr3_aa: ASSIGGMVHEQY

v_call: TRBV15
clone_size: -
d_call: -
j_call: TRBJ1-6
cdr3_aa: ATSRDLGMDSPLH

v_call: TRBV11-1
clone_size: -
d_call: TRBD2
j_call: TRBJ2-2
cdr3_aa: ASSRGLAGGPITGELF

v_call: TRBV2
clone_size: -
d_call: -
j_call: TRBJ2-3
cdr3_aa: ASSELTTSFTDTQY

v_call: TRBV7-2
clone_size: -
d_call: -
j_call: TRBJ2-4
cdr3_aa: ASSLSGYAGRNIQY

v_call: TRBV10-3
clone_size: -
d_call: -
j_call: TRBJ2-7
cdr3_aa: AISDRSGRSSYEQY

v_call: TRBV19
clone_size: -
d_call: -
j_call: TRBJ2-5
cdr3_aa: ASSLIQGQETQY

v_call: TRBV19
clone_size: -
d_call: TRBD1
j_call: TRBJ2-1
cdr3_aa: ASSTDRGSNEQF